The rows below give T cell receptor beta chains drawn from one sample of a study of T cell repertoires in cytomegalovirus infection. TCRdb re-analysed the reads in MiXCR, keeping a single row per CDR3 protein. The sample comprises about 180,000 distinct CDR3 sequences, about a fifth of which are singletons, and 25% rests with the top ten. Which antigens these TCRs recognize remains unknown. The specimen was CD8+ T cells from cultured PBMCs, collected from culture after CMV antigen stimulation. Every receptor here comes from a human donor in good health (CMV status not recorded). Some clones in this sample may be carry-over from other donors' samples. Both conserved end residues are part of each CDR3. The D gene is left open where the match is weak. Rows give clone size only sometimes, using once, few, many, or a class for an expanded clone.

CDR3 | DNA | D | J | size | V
CASSLETANTGELFF | TGTGCCAGCAGCTTAGAGACGGCGAACACCGGGGAGCTGTTTTTT | . | TRBJ2-2 | few | TRBV7-2
CANSVGTTTEAFF | TGTGCCAACTCGGTGGGGACGACTACTGAAGCTTTCTTT | . | TRBJ1-1 | . | TRBV7-9
CASSLEQSHSYEQYF | TGTGCCAGCAGCTTGGAGCAGTCTCACTCCTACGAGCAGTACTTC | . | TRBJ2-7 | . | TRBV7-6
CASSLRTGSSGNTIYF | TGTGCCAGCAGCTTAAGGACAGGAAGCTCTGGAAACACCATATATTTT | TRBD1 | TRBJ1-3 | few | TRBV7-8
CASSPAAGGRISTDTQYF | TGTGCCAGCAGCCCCGCAGCGGGGGGGCGCATAAGCACAGATACGCAGTATTTT | TRBD2 | TRBJ2-3 | . | TRBV7-8
CASSLKDATDTQYF | TGTGCCAGCAGTTTAAAGGACGCCACAGATACGCAGTATTTT | . | TRBJ2-3 | once | TRBV12-3/TRBV12-4
CASSFFGQGSYNEQFF | TGTGCCAGCAGTTTTTTCGGGCAGGGGTCCTACAATGAGCAGTTCTTC | . | TRBJ2-1 | few | TRBV27
CASSRIAATGELFF | TGTGCCAGCAGCCGTATAGCGGCCACCGGGGAGCTGTTTTTT | . | TRBJ2-2 | . | TRBV11-2
CASRRGQGTEAFF | TGTGCCAGCAGACGGGGACAGGGCACTGAAGCTTTCTTT | TRBD1 | TRBJ1-1 | . | TRBV27
CASSSLDSNQPQHF | TGTGCCAGCAGTTCTTTGGATAGCAATCAGCCCCAGCATTTT | . | TRBJ1-5 | few | TRBV27
CAISEVRDTGSDEQYF | TGTGCCATCAGTGAGGTCCGGGACACCGGTTCTGACGAGCAGTACTTC | . | TRBJ2-7 | . | TRBV10-3
CASSQVGFEAFF | TGCGCCAGCAGCCAAGTGGGCTTTGAAGCTTTCTTT | . | TRBJ1-1 | few | TRBV4-1
CASTDSRRFYGYTF | TGTGCCAGCACCGACTCCAGGAGATTCTATGGCTACACCTTC | . | TRBJ1-2 | few | TRBV6-5
CASSLDRGNNSPLHF | TGTGCCAGCAGTCTTGACAGGGGAAATAATTCACCCCTCCACTTT | TRBD1 | TRBJ1-6 | few | TRBV6-2/TRBV6-3
CVSNPDRANQPQHF | TGTGTCTCAAACCCCGACAGGGCCAATCAGCCCCAGCATTTT | TRBD1 | TRBJ1-5 | . | TRBV28
CASSETQGGSYNEQFF | TGTGCCAGCAGTGAAACCCAGGGGGGTTCCTACAATGAGCAGTTCTTC | . | TRBJ2-1 | . | TRBV25-1
CASSQETGRQGEQYF | TGTGCCAGCAGCCAAGAAACAGGGAGGCAAGGCGAGCAGTACTTC | . | TRBJ2-7 | . | TRBV4-2
CASSFLQGRYNEQFF | TGTGCCAGCAGTTTCTTACAGGGGCGATACAATGAGCAGTTCTTC | TRBD1 | TRBJ2-1 | . | TRBV27
CASSPSRSPRETQYF | TGTGCCAGCAGCCCCTCTAGGTCACCTCGGGAGACCCAGTACTTC | . | TRBJ2-5 | few | TRBV3-1
CASRDSGRLYGYTF | TGTGCCAGCAGAGATTCGGGGAGGCTCTATGGCTACACCTTC | . | TRBJ1-2 | few | TRBV6-1
CASSSGSWHEKLFF | TGTGCCAGCAGCAGCGGGAGCTGGCATGAAAAACTGTTTTTT | . | TRBJ1-4 | . | TRBV7-2
CASSRTELGEETQYF | TGTGCCAGCAGCAGGACCGAATTAGGGGAAGAGACCCAGTACTTC | . | TRBJ2-5 | . | TRBV7-9
CASSLSSEAFF | TGTGCCAGCAGTTTAAGTAGTGAAGCTTTCTTT | . | TRBJ1-1 | . | TRBV12-3/TRBV12-4
CASSVATGDGYSTDTQYF | TGTGCCAGCTCAGTTGCTACAGGGGACGGATATAGCACAGATACGCAGTATTTT | TRBD1 | TRBJ2-3 | few | TRBV18
CASSQGWGTEAFF | TGTGCCAGCAGCCAAGGCTGGGGCACTGAAGCTTTCTTT | . | TRBJ1-1 | few | TRBV3-1
CASSTAGIQPQHF | TGTGCCAGCAGTACCGCAGGGATTCAGCCCCAGCATTTT | . | TRBJ1-5 | . | TRBV6-2/TRBV6-3
CASSLGGEANTEAFF | TGTGCCAGCAGTCTAGGCGGAGAAGCGAACACTGAAGCTTTCTTT | . | TRBJ1-1 | few | TRBV7-9
CASSPLPVPNTGELFF | TGTGCCAGCAGCCCACTCCCGGTCCCTAACACCGGGGAGCTGTTTTTT | . | TRBJ2-2 | few | TRBV7-2
CASSQDGGVDDQPQHF | TGCGCCAGCAGCCAAGATGGAGGGGTGGACGATCAGCCCCAGCATTTT | . | TRBJ1-5 | few | TRBV4-1
CASSLGTGGEKTQYF | TGTGCCAGCAGCTTAGGGACAGGGGGCGAAAAGACCCAGTACTTC | TRBD1 | TRBJ2-5 | few | TRBV7-8
CASSPTSEGAGDEQYF | TGTGCCAGCAGCCCGACCTCGGAGGGGGCGGGAGACGAGCAGTACTTC | . | TRBJ2-7 | . | TRBV9
CASSPAASGGKETQYF | TGTGCCAGCAGCCCCGCGGCTAGCGGGGGGAAAGAGACCCAGTACTTC | TRBD2 | TRBJ2-5 | . | TRBV7-2
CASSARQGLNTEAFF | TGTGCCAGCAGCGCCCGACAGGGCTTGAACACTGAAGCTTTCTTT | TRBD1 | TRBJ1-1 | many | TRBV7-9
CASGGWVSGEYNEQFF | TGTGCCAGTGGCGGGTGGGTGAGCGGAGAGTACAATGAGCAGTTCTTC | . | TRBJ2-1 | . | TRBV7-9
CASSAHLPRGGGQPQHF | TGTGCCAGCAGCGCGCACCTCCCCAGGGGGGGAGGACAGCCCCAGCATTTT | TRBD1 | TRBJ1-5 | . | TRBV7-8
CASSLGGPPEYF | TGTGCCAGCAGCTTAGGGGGCCCCCCCGAGTATTTT | . | TRBJ2-3 | . | TRBV7-2
CSVVGRDPGTTNEKLFF | TGCAGCGTTGTAGGGAGGGATCCAGGGACAACTAATGAAAAACTGTTTTTT | . | TRBJ1-4 | few | TRBV29-1
CASSVRPLMNTEAFF | TGTGCCAGCAGCGTTCGCCCGCTAATGAACACTGAAGCTTTCTTT | . | TRBJ1-1 | . | TRBV12-3/TRBV12-4
CASSLSRDGRGGGYTF | TGTGCCAGCAGTTTATCGCGGGACGGGAGAGGGGGGGGCTACACCTTC | . | TRBJ1-2 | few | TRBV27
CASSIWQGDKGELLNYGYTF | TGTGCCAGTAGTATTTGGCAGGGGGACAAGGGGGAACTCCTTAACTATGGCTACACCTTC | TRBD1 | TRBJ1-2 | . | TRBV19
CASSPPGTDTGELFF | TGTGCCAGCAGCCCTCCCGGGACAGACACCGGGGAGCTGTTTTTT | TRBD1 | TRBJ2-2 | . | TRBV7-8